This T cell receptor beta chain was found in a study of OX40 agonist ivuxolimab in advanced cancers. Overall study: Patients assigned to dose escalation were diagnosed with hepatocellular carcinoma, melanoma, renal cell or head and neck cancer. Study outcomes and limitations: There were also nonresponders showing low normalized T-cell clonal expansion. In CD8+ T cells, expanded clones were on average more numerous than in CD4+.

On this clone: The antigen is undetermined.

The assay was immunoSEQ multiplex PCR, and TCRdb's table has in-frame clones only and misses some. The sample has fewer than 85,000 clones; about 88% are singletons. Germline V lookup: CDR1 SGHTA, CDR2 FQGNSA. V shed 2 bases, J shed 2 bases, and the junction held 5 bases outside the gene matches. The length of the CDR3 is 16 residues. The rearrangement joins TRBV7-2 to TRBJ1-3; TRBD1 aligns across 8 bases. The sample here was CD4+ or CD8+ T cells sorted from blood, taken in a trial of the OX40 agonist ivuxolimab. This clonotype originated in an adult with an advanced solid tumor such as melanoma, head and neck, liver or kidney cancer. This CDR3 reads CASSLSSDRAGNTIYF. The CDR3 bases are TGTGCCAGCAGCTTAAGTTCGGACAGGGCTGGAAACACCATATATTTT.